This T cell receptor beta chain was identified during a study of vaccination effects on CD4 cells after COVID-19. The germline V gene encodes CDR1 SGHVS and CDR2 FNYEAQ. The V gene lost 3 bases and the J gene lost 6 bases, with 14 bases spanning the gap. This CDR3 is 15 amino acids long. The repertoire was sequenced with immunoSEQ multiplex PCR; TCRdb's copy has only in-frame clones and lacks some. The profile shows around 21,000 clones, 55% to 75% of them singletons. Sequencing was preceded by expansion of antigen-specific CD4+ T cells with viral peptide pools in the ViraFEST assay. The culture ran for roughly 10 days before CD4+ T cells were isolated. None of the vaccinated had previously contracted SARS-CoV-2, and their nucleocapsid antibodies tested negative. Only a few counts were recorded for this clone. Its antigen remains unknown.

Here the sequenced sample was CD4+ T cells from PBMCs cultured with HCoV-NL63 spike peptides, taken before COVID-19 vaccination. The source of this sequence is a human donor who received a COVID-19 vaccine. The chain employs TRBV7-6 and TRBJ2-2; D could derive from TRBD1 or TRBD2 (7 bases each). The DNA for the CDR3 is TGTGCCAGCAGCTTTACAGGGGCGGGGGCCGGGGAGCTGTTTTTT. It encodes CASSFTGAGAGELFF.